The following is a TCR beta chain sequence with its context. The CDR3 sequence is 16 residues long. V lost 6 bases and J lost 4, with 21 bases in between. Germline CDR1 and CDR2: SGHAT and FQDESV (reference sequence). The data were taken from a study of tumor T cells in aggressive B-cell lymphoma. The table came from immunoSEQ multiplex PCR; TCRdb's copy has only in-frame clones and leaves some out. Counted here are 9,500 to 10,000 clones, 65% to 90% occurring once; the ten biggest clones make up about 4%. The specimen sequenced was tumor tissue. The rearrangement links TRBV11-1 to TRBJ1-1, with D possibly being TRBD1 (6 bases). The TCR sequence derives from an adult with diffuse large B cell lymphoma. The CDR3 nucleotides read TGTGCCAGCAGACTACGGACAGCTACTAGAAGCACTGAAGCTTTCTTT. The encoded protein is CASRLRTATRSTEAFF. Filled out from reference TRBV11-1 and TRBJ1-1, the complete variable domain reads EAEVAQSPRYKITEKSQAVAFWCDPISGHATLYWYRQILGQGPELLVQFQDESVVDDSQLPKDRFSAERLKGVDSTLKIQPAELGDSAMYLCASRLRTATRSTEAFFGQGTRLTVV.